This record covers a single T cell receptor beta chain. Trimming pared 2 bases from V and 1 base from J, leaving 11 bases between. The CDR3 covers 16 residues. Per the germline V gene, CDR1 is LGHNA and CDR2 is YNFKEQ. The repertoire was sequenced with immunoSEQ multiplex PCR; TCRdb's copy has only in-frame clones and lacks some. The sample shows roughly 250,000 clones, around 90% of them seen only once. These data are taken from a study of blood T cell repertoires in COVID-19. Those who participated ranged in age from about 18 to 95 years and resided in 20 to 30 US areas. The chain employs TRBV4-2 and TRBJ2-2; tentatively, D is TRBD2 (6 bases). The clonotype originates from a young woman with acute COVID-19. Sequenced sample: PBMCs or T cells enriched from blood (not recorded which). CDR3 DNA sequence: TGTGCCAGCAGCCAATGGCTAGCGAGGAACACCGGGGAGCTGTTTTTT. It codes for CASSQWLARNTGELFF.